This section outlines one T cell receptor beta chain sequence together with its context. Trimming shortened V by 5 bases and J by 3 bases, and 14 bases separated the two germline ends. Germline V gene lookup returns CDR1 SGHTA and CDR2 FQGNSA. The CDR3 runs 15 residues. The data belong to a study of T-cell memory formation after mild COVID-19. TCRdb re-analysed the 5' RACE reads in MiXCR, keeping a single row per CDR3 protein. This sample has around 450,000 distinct CDR3 sequences, with less than 25% found just once. Sequencing was performed on PBMCs or a T cell subset sorted from them (not recorded which). This chain connects TRBV7-2 to TRBJ2-1; a possible D gene is TRBD2 (6 bases). This sequence originates from an adult woman who had mild COVID-19 (a few samples of this study predate the infection). Cell type and time point are not known. CDR3 sequence (DNA): TGTGCCAGCAGCCACGGGAGTTCCCTCTACAATGAGCAGTTCTTC. This codes for CASSHGSSLYNEQFF.